This T cell receptor (beta chain) derives from a study of persistence of HIV-infected CD4 T cells (dated by TCRdb to the early 2020s). About the study as a whole: Suppressive ART had been received by participants for a median of about eight years. Apart from a couple of participants who underwent leukapheresis at a single time point, peripheral blood samples of up to roughly 180 mL were collected from participants at multiple time points. Anti-CD3/anti-CD28 stimulation activated a higher proportion of cells, with a lower memory fraction, than antigen stimulation. CMV- and HIV-1 Gag-responding CD4+ T cells were isolated from ART-treated individuals so that antigen-driven clonal expansion of HIV-1-infected cells could be examined. Proviral sequencing was used to assess clonality among infected cells, whereas TCRbeta sequencing gauged the clonality of all cells within each sorted population. For the TCR cluster analysis across participants, 8 participants were included for CMV and about seven participants for Gag.

A note on this clone: It lacks a known antigen. No per-base quality is available; no much larger clone lies one base away.

The treatment or condition label, as the study defines it: suppressive antiretroviral therapy. As a nonspecific positive control representing the CD4+ T cell repertoire, the cells were stimulated with anti-CD3/anti-CD28 magnetic beads. Sorting of responding CD4+ T cells was based on upregulation of both CD40 ligand and CD69. HIV-1-infected adults in whom suppressive ART had been started during chronic infection were enrolled as participants. For at least 4 years, participants had undetectable plasma HIV-1 RNA, below 50 copies/mL. To be included, participants needed a CD4+ T cell count above 400 cells/uL and a positive CMV serology. Before stimulation, PBMCs were isolated using density centrifugation and then depleted of CD8+ T cells. CD8-depleted PBMCs were stimulated for approximately 18 hours with anti-CD28/CD49d costimulation, CD40-blocking antibody and enfuvirtide to prevent new infections. Sorting was done on either a Beckman Coulter MoFlo Legacy or an XDP sorter, and propidium iodide was used to exclude dead cells. Genomic DNA was extracted with the QIAamp DNA Mini Kit for samples above one million cells, otherwise with the Quick-DNA Microprep Kit.

Counted from cysteine to phenylalanine, this CDR3 has 14 amino acids. Only CDR3 DNA remains: 42 bases, in frame from the first base. Per the germline V gene, SNHLY is the CDR1 and FYNNEI is the CDR2. V trim: 5 bases; J trim: 0 bases; unmatched bases: 3. TCRbeta repertoires were sequenced from genomic DNA with the immunoSEQ hsTCRB assay version 4 in survey mode. For TCRbeta sequencing, genomic DNA was diluted to about 10 ng/uL, with up to about 1 ug used per sample. Concerning the study's data processing: TCRbeta data analysis was done in ImmunoSeq Analyzer 3.0, and diversity was calculated on productive nucleotide rearrangements. Using the Immunarch R package, lower-bound TCR diversity was estimated with the improved Chao index and clonality was estimated with the Gini coefficient. Different nucleotide rearrangements encoding the same CDR3beta amino acid sequence were counted as distinct clonotypes. TCRbeta sequences significantly enriched in antigen-responding cells relative to anti-CD3/anti-CD28-activated cells were identified by differential abundance analysis. GLIPH2 grouped TCRs by predicted peptide-MHC specificity, both within each participant and across combined participant data sets. TCRdb obtained this table from immuneACCESS and retained in-frame rearrangements with V and J assigned. These tables miss some clones; where compared with another copy, unresolved V genes account for less than half of the shortfall, and the remainder is unexplained. For V, J and clone size, that table is used; D and trimming come from the DNA. The sample profile shows roughly 43,000 clones; 80% to 90% of them were found once. The biggest ten clones account for just over 1% of the sample.

Findings and caveats that apply to the study as a whole: Antigen-responding cells were enriched for degenerate expanded CDR3beta sequences, which suggests convergent selection of CD4+ responses to CMV and Gag. TCRbeta richness in CMV- and Gag-responding cells was significantly lower than in anti-CD3/anti-CD28-responding cells; CMV-responding cells had higher oligoclonality than CD3/CD28-stimulated and Gag-responding cells. Within the same sorted populations, how oligoclonal the TCRs were correlated with how oligoclonal the proviruses were. Bulk TCR analyses could not be restricted to the rare CMV-responding cells that actually carried HIV-1 proviruses. The study involved few individuals and tested only a limited range of antigens.

The clonotype originates from an adult man with HIV who was CMV-seropositive. Source: CD4+ T cells sorted from PBMCs after roughly 18-hour stimulation, taken from a patient who received antiretroviral therapy. In the paper's terms, the cell subset or site label means: CD40L+CD69+ CD4 T cells responding to anti-CD3/anti-CD28 beads, representing the overall repertoire. The chain is encoded by TRBV2 joined to TRBJ1-1, and TRBD1 matches 7 of the central bases. The sequenced DNA is TGTGCCAGCAGTCCGGGACAGATGAACACTGAAGCTTTCTTT. It is translated as CASSPGQMNTEAFF.